These T cell receptor beta chains were read from a single sample in a study of T cell responses to AZD1222 COVID-19 vaccine. TCRdb's table, derived via immunoSEQ multiplex PCR, lists solely in-frame clones and lacks some. The repertoire holds approximately 180,000 clones, around 90% seen once, with roughly 4% in the top ten. The sample consisted of peripheral blood, taken 28 days after the second dose of the MenACWY control vaccine. All receptors come from an adult who received the MenACWY meningococcal vaccine as a control. Each CDR3 is given with its conserved first and last residue. A D gene is named only where the DNA matches it firmly. Size values are once, few and many counts, or a class for expanded clones, and some rows have none.

>-|TRBV5-4|TRBJ1-5|-
CASSQGSNQPQHF
TGTGCCAGTTCACAGGGCAGCAATCAGCCCCAGCATTTT
>-|TRBV7-6|TRBJ1-1|-
CASSLEGRTISEAFF
TGTGCCAGCAGCTTAGAAGGGAGAACAATCTCTGAAGCTTTCTTT
>-|TRBV28|TRBJ2-7|TRBD2
CASSAATSGAYEQYF
TGTGCCAGCAGCGCCGCCACTAGCGGGGCGTACGAGCAGTACTTC
>-|TRBV2|TRBJ2-3|TRBD2
CASSLGLAGVLDTQYF
TGTGCCAGCAGCCTAGGGCTAGCGGGAGTTCTAGATACGCAGTATTTT
>-|TRBV27|TRBJ2-7|-
CASSPLRQNEQYF
TGTGCCAGCAGTCCCCTCCGACAGAACGAGCAGTACTTC
>few|TRBV7-2|TRBJ1-5|-
CASSSRFNQPQHF
TGTGCCAGCAGCTCACGGTTCAATCAGCCCCAGCATTTT
>-|TRBV28|TRBJ1-1|-
CASSPAAQGGTEAFF
TGTGCCAGCAGTCCTGCGGCACAGGGTGGCACTGAAGCTTTCTTT
>-|TRBV29-1|TRBJ2-7|TRBD1
CSVEDLGTEHF
TGCAGCGTTGAAGATCTTGGGACAGAGCATTTC
>-|TRBV11-2|TRBJ2-7|TRBD2
CASSAGLAGVGEQYF
TGTGCCAGCAGCGCGGGACTAGCGGGAGTCGGCGAGCAGTACTTC
>-|TRBV6-6|TRBJ1-2|-
CASSDGGSPYGYTF
TGTGCCAGCTCCGACGGGGGGTCCCCCTATGGCTACACCTTC
>once|TRBV19|TRBJ2-1|TRBD2
CASSATAGVFYNEQFF
TGTGCCAGTAGTGCAACAGCGGGAGTTTTCTACAATGAGCAGTTCTTC
>-|TRBV5-4|TRBJ2-2|-
CASSLVRLGTGELFF
TGTGCCAGCAGCTTGGTGCGACTAGGGACCGGGGAGCTGTTTTTT
>-|TRBV7-6|TRBJ2-1|-
CASSFRISDEQFF
TGTGCCAGCAGCTTCCGTATATCCGATGAGCAGTTCTTC
>-|TRBV28|TRBJ1-1|TRBD1
CASRTGGITEAFF
TGTGCCAGCAGGACAGGGGGCATCACTGAAGCTTTCTTT
>-|TRBV14|TRBJ1-3|-
CASSPWRGIAGGNTIYF
TGTGCCAGCAGCCCTTGGAGAGGGATTGCGGGTGGAAACACCATATATTTT
>-|TRBV14|TRBJ1-4|-
CASSQGQVYEKLFF
TGTGCCAGCAGCCAAGGACAGGTCTATGAAAAACTGTTTTTT
>-|TRBV9|TRBJ2-2|-
CASSMFSGNTGELFF
TGTGCCAGCAGCATGTTTAGCGGGAACACCGGGGAGCTGTTTTTT
>once|TRBV7-9|TRBJ1-2|-
CASSLRQGYGYTF
TGTGCCAGCAGCTTGAGGCAGGGCTATGGCTACACCTTC
>-|TRBV7-2|TRBJ1-5|-
CASSPTRWAQPQHF
TGTGCCAGCAGCCCAACCAGGTGGGCCCAGCCCCAGCATTTT
>-|TRBV18|TRBJ2-5|-
CASSPPSFETQYF
TGTGCCAGCTCACCACCGAGCTTCGAGACCCAGTACTTC
>-|TRBV14|TRBJ2-1|-
CASSQDRGYAGEQFF
TGTGCCAGCAGCCAAGATAGAGGCTACGCGGGTGAGCAGTTCTTC
>-|TRBV5-5|TRBJ1-2|-
CASSAGLYGYTF
TGTGCCAGCAGTGCCGGGCTCTATGGCTACACCTTC
>-|TRBV19|TRBJ2-2|-
CASMFGVNTGELFF
TGTGCCAGTATGTTCGGGGTGAACACCGGGGAGCTGTTTTTT
>-|TRBV10-3|TRBJ2-3|-
CAISLFSDTQYF
TGTGCCATCAGTTTATTCTCGGATACGCAGTATTTT
>-|TRBV18|TRBJ1-2|-
CASSPVQGNYGYTF
TGTGCCAGCTCACCAGTTCAGGGAAACTATGGCTACACCTTC
>-|TRBV28|TRBJ1-2|-
CASSYRAAPRLFYGYTF
TGTGCCAGCAGTTATAGAGCTGCCCCGCGACTCTTCTATGGCTACACCTTC
>few|TRBV27|TRBJ1-1|-
CASSLYGEAFF
TGTGCCAGCAGTTTGTACGGTGAAGCTTTCTTT
>-|TRBV9|TRBJ2-1|-
CASSVVLSGGNNEQFF
TGTGCCAGCAGCGTAGTACTTAGCGGAGGGAACAATGAGCAGTTCTTC
>-|TRBV24-1|TRBJ1-5|TRBD1
CATSDRDRVGNQPQHF
TGTGCCACCAGTGATCGAGACAGGGTAGGCAATCAGCCCCAGCATTTT
>-|TRBV11-2|TRBJ1-2|TRBD1
CASSLSGGQGLYGYTF
TGTGCCAGCAGCTTGTCAGGGGGCCAGGGGCTCTATGGCTACACCTTC
>-|TRBV6-6|TRBJ1-5|TRBD1
CASSYSGTGGNQPQHF
TGTGCCAGCAGTTACTCGGGAACAGGGGGCAATCAGCCCCAGCATTTT
>-|TRBV30|TRBJ2-3|-
CAWGFLADTQYF
TGTGCCTGGGGATTCCTAGCAGATACGCAGTATTTT
>-|TRBV11-2|TRBJ2-7|-
CASSLEMAGGYEQYF
TGTGCCAGCAGCTTAGAAATGGCCGGGGGATACGAGCAGTACTTC
>-|TRBV19|TRBJ1-5|-
CASSEGNQPQHF
TGTGCCAGTAGCGAAGGTAATCAGCCCCAGCATTTT
>-|TRBV19|TRBJ1-2|-
CASSIPRADYGYTF
TGTGCCAGTAGTATCCCCAGGGCGGACTATGGCTACACCTTC